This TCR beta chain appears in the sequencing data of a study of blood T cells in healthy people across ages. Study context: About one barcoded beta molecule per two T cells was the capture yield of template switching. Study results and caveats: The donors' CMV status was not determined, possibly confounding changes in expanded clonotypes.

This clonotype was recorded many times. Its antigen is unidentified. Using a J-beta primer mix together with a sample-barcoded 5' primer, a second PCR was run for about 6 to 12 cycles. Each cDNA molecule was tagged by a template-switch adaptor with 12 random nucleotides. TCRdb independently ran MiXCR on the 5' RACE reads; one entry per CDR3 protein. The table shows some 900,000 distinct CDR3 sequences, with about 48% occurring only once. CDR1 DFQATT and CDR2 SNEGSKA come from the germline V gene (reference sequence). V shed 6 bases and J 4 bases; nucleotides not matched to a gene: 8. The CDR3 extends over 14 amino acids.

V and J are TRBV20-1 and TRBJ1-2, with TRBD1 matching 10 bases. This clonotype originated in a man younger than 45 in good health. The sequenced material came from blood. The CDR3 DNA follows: TGCAGTGCCCCACCGGGACAGGGGTTCTATGGCTACACCTTC. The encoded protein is CSAPPGQGFYGYTF.